Following are 21 T cell receptor beta chains from one sample sequenced in a study of T cell changes during pregnancy in multiple sclerosis. The assay was immunoSEQ multiplex PCR, and TCRdb's table has in-frame clones only and misses some. The table shows approximately 60,000 clones, with about 90% occurring only once. The specimen comprised CD4+ T cells from peripheral blood mononuclear cells, sampled in the second trimester of pregnancy. Receptors were obtained from a female donor with multiple sclerosis, enrolled in a pregnancy study.

This rearrangement joins TRBV20-1 to TRBJ1-1; D ambiguous. V was shortened by 3 bases and J by 3 bases, with 5 bases between the two germline ends. Germline V CDR1 and CDR2: DFQATT, SNEGSKA (reference sequence). The CDR3 is 11 residues long. CDR3 sequence: CSASRDTEAFF. DNA for the CDR3: TGCAGTGCTAGCCGGGACACTGAAGCTTTCTTT.

The chain is built from TRBV5-1 and TRBJ2-7; 10 bases align to TRBD1. Germline V lookup: CDR1 SGHRS, CDR2 YFSETQ. With V trimmed by 4 bases and J by 5 bases, 9 bases remained unmatched. The CDR3 has 15 residues. The CDR3 spells CASSLSSGTGDEQYF. CDR3 DNA sequence: TGCGCCAGCAGCCTTTCATCCGGGACAGGGGACGAGCAGTACTTC.

The table lists this clone with a few counts. The genes are TRBV6-1 and TRBJ1-6; perhaps TRBD1 as D (6 bases). The V gene's germline CDR1 is MNHNS and CDR2 SASEGT. The CDR3 extends over 18 amino acids. Trimming removed 4 bases from V and 0 bases from J, with 16 bases in between. As DNA, the CDR3 is TGTGCCAGCAGTGCCCGTGGACAGCCGAGCTCCTATAATTCACCCCTCCACTTT. Its protein is CASSARGQPSSYNSPLHF.

V gene TRBV6-5 combines with J gene TRBJ2-7, with 9 bases matching TRBD2. The CDR3 runs to 15 residues. V lost 2 bases and J lost 3; bases outside the gene matches: 5. Germline values: CDR1 MNHEY, CDR2 SVGAGI. In DNA form, the CDR3 reads TGTGCCAGCAGTTACCCAAGCGGGGGGCACTACGAGCAGTACTTC. It is translated as CASSYPSGGHYEQYF.

The CDR3 DNA follows: TGTGCCAGCAGCTCCGGGACAACCTACAATGAGCAGTTCTTC. The encoded protein is CASSSGTTYNEQFF. V usage is TRBV5-4 and J usage is TRBJ2-1; tentatively, D is TRBD1 (6 bases). The V gene's germline CDR1 is SGHNT and CDR2 YYREEE (reference sequence). Trimming removed 3 bases from V and 2 bases from J, with 9 bases in between. There are 14 residues in the CDR3. Variable domain in full (rest from reference TRBV5-4 and TRBJ2-1): ETGVTQSPTHLIKTRGQQVTLRCSSQSGHNTVSWYQQALGQGPQFIFQYYREEENGRGNFPPRFSGLQFPNYSSELNVNALELDDSALYLCASSSGTTYNEQFFGPGTRLTVL.

The CDR3 loop is CASSMGARVREETQYF. CDR3 bases: TGTGCCAGTAGTATGGGGGCCAGGGTGAGGGAGGAGACCCAGTACTTC. The chain employs TRBV19 and TRBJ2-5; D might be TRBD1 (6 bases). V gave up 3 bases and J gave up 5 bases, with 19 bases separating them. CDR3 length equals 16 residues. CDR1 LNHDA and CDR2 SQIVND come from the germline V gene (reference sequence).

The V and J genes are TRBV5-4 and TRBJ2-1; no firm D call. Germline-derived CDR1 and CDR2 are SGHNT and YYREEE (reference sequence). CDR3 length equals 14 residues. Trimming took 1 base from V and 8 from J, leaving 13 bases between them. For the CDR3, the DNA is TGTGCCAGCAGCTTGCCGGCGCCCCGGGATGAGCAGTTCTTC. Protein product: CASSLPAPRDEQFF.

This sequence joins TRBV6-1 and TRBJ1-6, with 8 bases that match TRBD1. The CDR3 loop spans 15 amino acids. Germline loops: CDR1 MNHNS, CDR2 SASEGT. V was pared by 3 bases and J by 7 bases, with 5 bases of the junction left unmatched. Written as DNA, the CDR3 is TGTGCCAGCAGTGACCGACAGGGGAGGAATTCACCCCTCCACTTT. Translating it yields CASSDRQGRNSPLHF.

V gene TRBV7-2 combines with J gene TRBJ2-1; TRBD2 matches at 7 bases. J lost 4 bases, V lost 1 base, and 7 bases had no gene match. This CDR3 is 16 amino acids long. Germline lookup yields CDR1 SGHTA and CDR2 FQGNSA. The CDR3 sequence: CASSLGASGAYNEQFF. CDR3 nucleotide sequence: TGTGCCAGCAGCTTAGGGGCTAGCGGAGCATACAATGAGCAGTTCTTC.

This chain joins TRBV7-9 and TRBJ2-3; D unclear. The V gene lost 1 base and the J gene lost 2 bases, with 7 bases spanning the gap. Per the germline V gene, CDR1 is SEHNR and CDR2 is FQNEAQ (reference sequence). This CDR3 comprises 14 residues. The CDR3 region is CASSLDLDTDTQYF. Written as DNA, the CDR3 is TGTGCCAGCAGCTTAGATCTAGACACAGATACGCAGTATTTT.

The rearrangement links TRBV4-1 to TRBJ2-7; 9 positions match TRBD1. Trimming removed 5 bases from V and 4 bases from J; junction bases left unmatched: 3. Germline values: CDR1 MGHRA, CDR2 YSYEKL. The CDR3 extends over 13 amino acids. CDR3 residues: CASSFDRGYEQYF. For the CDR3, the DNA is TGCGCCAGCAGCTTTGACAGGGGGTACGAGCAGTACTTC.

The chain is built from TRBV5-6 and TRBJ1-4, with D perhaps TRBD1 (5 bases). V was clipped by 4 bases and J by 7 bases, with 17 bases between them. The length of the CDR3 is 15 residues. From germline, CDR1 is SGHDT and CDR2 YYEEEE. The DNA for the CDR3 is TGTGCCAGCAGCATTAGGGGTGGGAATCTTGAAAAACTGTTTTTT. It is translated as CASSIRGGNLEKLFF.

The chain couples TRBV20-1 to TRBJ2-7; a possible D gene is TRBD2 (5 bases). The CDR3 consists of 11 residues. CDR1 is DFQATT, CDR2 SNEGSKA, per germline (reference sequence). The V end lost 3 bases, the J end lost 3 bases, and 6 bases lay between the germline ends. The CDR3 nucleotides are TGCAGTGCTAGTCGGGGCTACGAGCAGTACTTC. Protein sequence: CSASRGYEQYF.

The rearrangement uses TRBV9 and TRBJ1-4; 7 bases are shared with TRBD1. The germline CDR1 and CDR2 sequences are SGDLS and YYNGEE. The CDR3 spans 14 residues. V was clipped by 0 bases and J by 8 bases; unmatched bases: 4. The CDR3 DNA is TGTGCCAGCAGCGTAGAGGGGGCTGGGGAAAAACTGTTTTTT. This codes for CASSVEGAGEKLFF.

The chain is built from TRBV30 and TRBJ1-4; D might be TRBD1 (6 bases). This CDR3 contains 14 residues. Looked up from germline, CDR1 is GTSNPN and CDR2 is SVGIG (reference sequence). Deletions cut 5 bases from V and 8 bases from J, with 18 bases between. The CDR3 spells CAWGTGHRSEKLFF. The CDR3 DNA reads TGTGCCTGGGGGACGGGACACCGGTCGGAAAAACTGTTTTTT.

V gene TRBV6-1 combines with J gene TRBJ1-5, with TRBD1 as a possible D gene (6 bases). Germline assignment: CDR1 MNHNS and CDR2 SASEGT. V lost 8 bases and J 3 bases, leaving 17 bases between the germline ends. This CDR3 region has 15 residues. CDR3 DNA: TGTGCCAGCTCCACGGATACAGGGCCCAATCAGCCCCAGCATTTT. Encoded protein: CASSTDTGPNQPQHF.

The gene calls are TRBV5-1 and TRBJ2-7, with D possibly TRBD2 on 5 matching bases. From germline, CDR1 is SGHRS and CDR2 YFSETQ. The CDR3 has 20 amino acids. V was trimmed by 0 bases and J by 1 base, leaving 26 bases between them. The DNA of the CDR3 is TGCGCCAGCAGCTTGGGACGGGCAGGAGGACTCTGGCAGAAGTCCTACGAGCAGTACTTC. Its protein product is CASSLGRAGGLWQKSYEQYF. Looking up the rest from reference TRBV5-1 and TRBJ2-7 gives the full variable domain: KAGVTQTPRYLIKTRGQQVTLSCSPISGHRSVSWYQQTPGQGLQFLFEYFSETQRNKGNFPGRFSGRQFSNSRSEMNVSTLELGDSALYLCASSLGRAGGLWQKSYEQYFGPGTRLTVT.

The chain employs TRBV7-9 and TRBJ2-7, with a tentative D call TRBD1 (6 bases). V lost 11 bases and J 4 bases, leaving 24 bases between the germline ends. Germline lookup yields CDR1 SEHNR and CDR2 FQNEAQ (reference sequence). The CDR3 sequence is 15 residues long. CDR3 in amino acids: CASVLTTGLGYEQYF. The DNA for the CDR3 is TGTGCCTCCGTATTAACGACAGGTCTGGGATACGAGCAGTACTTC.

The chain employs TRBV5-4 and TRBJ2-3; possible D gene TRBD2, 6 bases. The CDR3 has 14 amino acids. The ends were cut back, 1 base at V and 4 bases at J, with 10 bases in the middle. Germline CDR1 and CDR2: SGHNT and YYREEE (reference sequence). CDR3 loop: CASSLPGGADTQYF. CDR3 nucleotides: TGTGCCAGCAGCTTGCCAGGAGGGGCAGATACGCAGTATTTT.

V gene TRBV6-5 combines with J gene TRBJ1-1; perhaps TRBD1 as D (5 bases). Germline CDR1 reads MNHEY; CDR2 reads SVGAGI. V lost 8 bases and J lost 1, with 17 bases in between. CDR3 length: 15 residues. The CDR3 here is CASAPFHGGNTEAFF. CDR3 DNA: TGTGCCAGCGCCCCTTTCCACGGGGGGAACACTGAAGCTTTCTTT.

The CDR3: CASSYSRDRGNYGYTF. The CDR3, as DNA: TGTGCCAGCAGTTACTCGAGGGACAGGGGAAACTATGGCTACACCTTC. The rearrangement joins TRBV6-5 to TRBJ1-2; TRBD1 aligns across 10 bases. Looked up from germline, CDR1 is MNHEY and CDR2 is SVGAGI. The CDR3 is 16 amino acids. The junction had 3 bases not matched to a gene; V was cut back by 0 bases and J by 2 bases.